What follows are 10 T cell receptor beta chains derived from one specimen sequenced in a study of blood T cells in healthy people across ages. Primed by a sample-barcoded 5' primer and a J-beta primer mix, a second PCR proceeded for roughly 6 to 12 cycles. Each CDR3 protein is one row after TCRdb ran MiXCR on the 5' RACE reads. The sample has around 1.5 million distinct CDR3 sequences, 45% to 70% seen once; the top ten hold more than 6%. Source material: blood. All receptors derive from a man younger than 30 in good health.

With regard to this clonotype: A junction boundary mismatches the germline segment, possibly from a read error. In nucleotides, the CDR3 is TGTGCCAGCAGCTTCATTCTGGGGGAGCAGTACTTC. Translation gives CASSFILGEQYF. The V and J genes are TRBV5-1 and TRBJ2-5, with D possibly being TRBD1 or TRBD2 (5 bases each). This CDR3 has 12 amino acids. CDR1 and CDR2 (germline): SGHRS, YFSETQ.

The gene calls are TRBV20-1 and TRBJ2-5, with D unresolved. The CDR3 sequence is 10 residues long. Deletions cut 5 bases from V and 9 bases from J, with 10 bases between. Germline V lookup: CDR1 DFQATT, CDR2 SNEGSKA (reference sequence). In DNA, the CDR3 is TGCAGTGCTGAGGCTTCTGCCCAGTACTTC. Translated, it gives CSAEASAQYF.

The chain couples TRBV3-1 to TRBJ2-3; D is possibly TRBD2 (6 bases). CDR3 length: 14 amino acids. CDR1 LGHDT and CDR2 YNNKEL come from the germline V gene (reference sequence). Trimming shortened V by 3 bases and J by 6 bases, and 13 bases separated the two germline ends. The CDR3: CASSQSGSHDTQYF. The CDR3 nucleotides are TGTGCCAGCAGCCAGTCCGGGAGTCACGATACGCAGTATTTT.

The J gene is TRBJ2-5, the V gene TRBV7-9; weak D call: TRBD1 (6 bases). The J call may be incorrect, as the DNA end agrees better with TRBJ2-7. The CDR3 runs to 14 residues. In germline, CDR1 is SEHNR, CDR2 FQNEAQ (reference sequence). The CDR3 DNA sequence: TGTGCCAGCAGCTTAAACCCAGGGGAGCACGAGCAGTACTTC. Protein sequence: CASSLNPGEHEQYF.

Turning to this clonotype: A read error may produce the germline difference seen at one junction end. The chain couples TRBV6-5 to TRBJ1-4; D might be TRBD1 (6 bases). CDR3 size: 14 residues. Germline lookup yields CDR1 MNHEY and CDR2 SVGAGI. CDR3 in amino acids: CATTRGFANEKLFF. The CDR3 DNA follows: TGTGCCACAACGAGGGGGTTTGCTAACGAAAAACTGTTTTTT.

This rearrangement joins TRBV29-1 to TRBJ2-7; 9 positions agree with TRBD1. Germline trimming cut 7 bases from V and 7 bases from J; bases unmatched to any gene: 5. This CDR3 spans 11 amino acids. Germline CDR1 SQVTM, CDR2 ANQGSEA. CDR3 sequence: CSAGTGREQYF. CDR3 in DNA: TGCAGCGCTGGGACAGGGAGGGAGCAGTACTTC.

This clonotype was recorded many times. V gene TRBV7-2 combines with J gene TRBJ1-5; D call uncertain. Germline V gives CDR1 SGHTA, CDR2 FQGNSA. Deletions cut 4 bases from V and 1 base from J, with 5 bases between. CDR3 length equals 13 residues. CDR3 amino acids: CASSSNSNQPQHF. Written as DNA, the CDR3 is TGTGCCAGCAGCTCAAACAGCAATCAGCCCCAGCATTTT. Filled out from reference TRBV7-2 and TRBJ1-5, the complete variable domain reads GAGVSQSPSNKVTEKGKDVELRCDPISGHTALYWYRQSLGQGLEFLIYFQGNSAPDKSGLPSDRFSAERTGGSVSTLTIQRTQQEDSAVYLCASSSNSNQPQHFGDGTRLSIL.

This clonotype was found a few times. The CDR3 bases are TGCGCCAGCAGCCAAGATCGGGGGGTAAAGTATTCACCCCTCCACTTT. Protein product: CASSQDRGVKYSPLHF. This chain links TRBV4-3 with TRBJ1-6; TRBD1 is a possible D gene (5 bases). The germline V gene has CDR1 LGHNA and CDR2 YSLEER. With 0 bases removed from V and 8 bases from J, the gap between germline ends came to 14 bases. CDR3 length: 16 amino acids.

The rearrangement uses TRBV30 and TRBJ2-7; D could derive from TRBD1 or TRBD2 (6 bases each). The CDR3 has 12 residues. Per germline, CDR1 GTSNPN and CDR2 SVGIG (reference sequence). Trimming stripped 5 bases from V and 3 bases from J, with 11 bases between. The CDR3 region is CAWEQGGYEQYF. DNA for the CDR3: TGTGCCTGGGAACAGGGAGGCTACGAGCAGTACTTC.

The rearrangement uses TRBV30 and TRBJ2-2, with a possible D match to TRBD2 (6 bases). The CDR3 totals 14 residues. Trimming took off 4 bases at V and 3 bases at J, with 12 bases between the two ends. The V gene's germline CDR1 is GTSNPN and CDR2 SVGIG (reference sequence). The CDR3 reads CAWTPERDTGELFF. Written as DNA, the CDR3 is TGTGCCTGGACCCCCGAGCGGGACACCGGGGAGCTGTTTTTT.